These 14 T cell receptor beta chains came from one sample sequenced in a study of blood T cell repertoires in COVID-19 (TCRdb year 2020). The library was produced with the immunoSEQ multiplex PCR assay. TCRdb stores this immuneACCESS table with in-frame sequences only. Part of the clones is absent; in the studies checked, under half of the shortfall reflects unresolved V genes, and no reason is known for the rest. In all, the sample holds over 40,000 clones, and roughly 80% of those were seen once. Over 2.5% of the sample is held by the ten biggest clonotypes. The sample comprised peripheral blood. Receptors were obtained from a woman in her fifties or sixties with acute or convalescent COVID-19.

Notes on this clone: The identical CDR3 is also encoded by other nucleotide sequences in the sample. V gene TRBV10-1 combines with J gene TRBJ2-2; 12 bases line up with TRBD2. J gave up 1 base and V 9 bases, and 6 bases lay outside the gene matches. In germline, CDR1 is WNHNN, CDR2 SYGVQD (reference sequence). The length of the CDR3 is 16 residues. CDR3 residues: CASSLGLAGNTGELFF. The DNA of the CDR3 is TGCGCCAGTTCCCTGGGACTAGCGGGGAACACCGGGGAGCTGTTTTTT.

The genes are TRBV11-2 and TRBJ2-7; 11 nucleotides line up with TRBD1. J lost 2 bases, V lost 5 bases, and 17 bases had no gene match. Germline CDR1 SGHAT, CDR2 FQNNGV. CDR3 length: 19 amino acids. The CDR3 region has the DNA TGTGCCAGCAGCATACCGCCGGGACAGGGGGAATGGGTGGCCTACGAGCAGTACTTC. Amino acids: CASSIPPGQGEWVAYEQYF.

This sequence joins TRBV29-1 and TRBJ1-2; no reliable D call. Germline V gives CDR1 SQVTM, CDR2 ANQGSEA. This CDR3 region has 12 residues. The V and J ends lost 4 bases and 0 bases respectively, with 6 bases between them. The CDR3 DNA reads TGCAGCGTTGTGAACTCTAACTATGGCTACACCTTC. Residues: CSVVNSNYGYTF.

A single count supports this clone. This sequence joins TRBV30 and TRBJ1-5; 11 nucleotides align to TRBD1. Per the germline V gene, CDR1 is GTSNPN and CDR2 is SVGIG (reference sequence). Unmatched junction bases numbered 3, after V lost 2 bases and J lost 6 bases. This CDR3 is built from 14 residues. For the CDR3, the DNA is TGTGCCTGGAGTACAGGACAGGGGGCTCAGCCCCAGCATTTT. Translation: CAWSTGQGAQPQHF.

This chain connects TRBV30 to TRBJ1-5; D might be TRBD1 (6 bases). V lost 1 base and J lost 4, with 14 bases in between. In germline, CDR1 is GTSNPN, CDR2 SVGIG (reference sequence). The CDR3 consists of 15 residues. CDR3 coding DNA: TGTGCCTGGAGTGCCGGGACAATTATGAATCAGCCCCAGCATTTT. Its translation: CAWSAGTIMNQPQHF.

This clone was counted only a few times. This chain uses TRBV7-8 with TRBJ2-2, with D tentatively TRBD1 (6 bases). The V end lost 0 bases, the J end lost 3 bases, and 11 bases lay between the germline ends. Germline-derived CDR1 and CDR2 are SGHVS and FQNEAQ. This CDR3 spans 16 amino acids. This CDR3 is CASSLAWSGDTGELFF. The CDR3 coding sequence is TGTGCCAGCAGCTTAGCGTGGTCAGGGGACACCGGGGAGCTGTTTTTT.

This chain's CDR3 is CASSPVNTDTQYF. The DNA of the CDR3 is TGTGCCAGCAGCCCGGTCAACACAGATACGCAGTATTTT. This sequence joins TRBV3-1 (or the pseudogene TRBV3-2) and TRBJ2-3; D is ambiguous. The CDR3 has 13 amino acids. The germline V and J ends were trimmed by 4 bases and 2 bases, with 7 bases remaining between them. Germline assignment: CDR1 LGHDT and CDR2 YNNKEL (reference sequence).

The count of this clone is one. The rearrangement joins TRBV19 to TRBJ1-6; D gene ambiguous. Deletions cut 2 bases from V and 5 bases from J, with 7 bases between. Germline V gene lookup returns CDR1 LNHDA and CDR2 SQIVND (reference sequence). The CDR3 covers 14 residues. CDR3 residues: CASSIRRDNSPLHF. The CDR3 region has the DNA TGTGCCAGTAGTATAAGGAGAGATAATTCACCCCTCCACTTT.

The J gene is TRBJ2-2, the V gene TRBV27; 11 bases fit TRBD2. V trimming: 3 bases; J trimming: 4 bases; junction bases outside the gene matches: 7. In germline, CDR1 is MNHEY, CDR2 SMNVEV (reference sequence). This CDR3 has 17 amino acids. The DNA for the CDR3 is TGTGCCAGCAGTTTCGAAGGGACTAGCGGTACCACCGGGGAGCTGTTTTTT. Its protein is CASSFEGTSGTTGELFF.

V is TRBV2 and J is TRBJ2-7; TRBD1 might be the D (6 bases). CDR3 length: 15 residues. CDR1 is SNHLY, CDR2 FYNNEI, per germline. With 5 bases removed from V and 0 bases from J, the gap between germline ends came to 14 bases. The CDR3 region has the DNA TGTGCCAGCAGTCGGACAGCGCCTATCTCCTACGAGCAGTACTTC. Its protein product is CASSRTAPISYEQYF. The variable domain in full, completed from reference TRBV2 and TRBJ2-7, reads EPEVTQTPSHQVTQMGQEVILRCVPISNHLYFYWYRQILGQKVEFLVSFYNNEISEKSEIFDDQFSVERPDGSNFTLKIRSTKLEDSAMYFCASSRTAPISYEQYFGPGTRLTVT.

The chain recombines TRBV9 with TRBJ1-1; D unclear. This CDR3 spans 13 amino acids. With 4 bases removed from V and 4 bases from J, the gap between germline ends came to 11 bases. Germline V CDR1 and CDR2: SGDLS, YYNGEE. The chain's CDR3 is CASSNWAGTEAFF. In DNA form, the CDR3 reads TGTGCCAGCAGCAATTGGGCGGGCACTGAAGCTTTCTTT.

A single count supports this clone. This rearrangement joins TRBV28 to TRBJ1-1; D not resolved. This CDR3 spans 15 amino acids. Germline lookup yields CDR1 MDHEN and CDR2 SYDVKM. V lost 5 bases to trimming and J lost 1 base, with 14 bases between them. The CDR3 DNA is TGTGCCAGCAGTCCCCCCGGCGGGCAGAACACTGAAGCTTTCTTT. Translated, it gives CASSPPGGQNTEAFF. Drawing the rest from reference TRBV28 and TRBJ1-1, the complete variable domain is DVKVTQSSRYLVKRTGEKVFLECVQDMDHENMFWYRQDPGLGLRLIYFSYDVKMKEKGDIPEGYSVSREKKERFSLILESASTNQTSMYLCASSPPGGQNTEAFFGQGTRLTVV.

This chain joins TRBV5-1 and TRBJ2-5; D is uncertain. V was pared by 4 bases and J by 1 base, with 11 bases between. Germline-derived CDR1 and CDR2 are SGHRS and YFSETQ. The CDR3 totals 14 residues. CDR3 coding DNA: TGCGCCAGCAGCCCGCTATTACGCCAAGAGACCCAGTACTTC. Translation: CASSPLLRQETQYF. The full variable domain, in which reference TRBV5-1 and TRBJ2-5 provide the parts outside the CDR3, is KAGVTQTPRYLIKTRGQQVTLSCSPISGHRSVSWYQQTPGQGLQFLFEYFSETQRNKGNFPGRFSGRQFSNSRSEMNVSTLELGDSALYLCASSPLLRQETQYFGPGTRLLVL.

The chain has TRBV14 and TRBJ2-3; D may be TRBD2 (5 bases). The germline V and J ends were trimmed by 3 bases and 4 bases, with 14 bases remaining between them. The CDR3 runs 15 residues. Germline V gene sequence: CDR1 SGHDN, CDR2 FVKESK. The DNA for the CDR3 is TGTGCCAGCAGCCACCTCGGAGGTTCCGCAGATACGCAGTATTTT. This gives the protein CASSHLGGSADTQYF.